These T cell receptor beta chains were read from a single sample in a study of T cell clonotyping in hematopoietic cell transplantation. TCRdb keeps only in-frame clones here, not all; method: immunoSEQ multiplex PCR. The data contain just under 7,500 clones, approximately 96% of them singletons. The sequencing here drew on PBMCs, taken 30 days after allogeneic stem cell transplant. These receptors came from a male patient between 40 and 49 years old who had an allogeneic stem cell transplant from a related donor, so the T cells may come from the graft donor. Some clones in this sample may be carry-over from other donors' samples. CDR3s include the opening cysteine and the closing phenylalanine or tryptophan. Each record gives: J gene, D gene, clone size, V gene, CDR3 DNA, CDR3 protein. A D gene is named only where the DNA matches it firmly. Not every row has a clone size; where given, it reads once, few, many or a size class.

TRBJ1-2	NA	once	TRBV7-2	TGTGCCAGCAGCCCCCGGCACGGCTATGGCTACACCTTC	CASSPRHGYGYTF
TRBJ1-2	TRBD1	once	TRBV7-2	TGTGCCAGCAGCTTTGGACAGGGGGCCTCCTACTATGGCTACACCTTC	CASSFGQGASYYGYTF
TRBJ2-2	TRBD2	once	TRBV10-1	TGCGCCAGCAGTGAGAGGCTAGCGGTCGGGGAGCTGTTTTTT	CASSERLAVGELFF
TRBJ1-2	NA	NA	TRBV5-6	TGTGCCAGCAGCTTGGGCGCCTCTAACTATGGCTACACCTTC	CASSLGASNYGYTF
TRBJ1-2	TRBD1	NA	TRBV6-5	TGTGCCAGCAGTTACTCACCAGGGGGTGGCTACACCTTC	CASSYSPGGGYTF
TRBJ2-7	NA	NA	TRBV19	TGTGCCAGTAGTATTTATGGTCCTCCCTACGAGCAGTACTTC	CASSIYGPPYEQYF
TRBJ1-2	NA	NA	TRBV11-2	TGTGCCAGCAGCCCAACGGGGGCTTGGGGCTACACCTTC	CASSPTGAWGYTF
TRBJ2-7	TRBD2	NA	TRBV30	TGTGCCTGGAGTCATCTAGCGGGGTCCCCGTACGAGCAGTACTTC	CAWSHLAGSPYEQYF
TRBJ2-7	NA	NA	TRBV6-1	TGTGCCAGCAGCCAAGGACAGTATTACGAGCAGTACTTC	CASSQGQYYEQYF
TRBJ2-7	NA	NA	TRBV11-3	TGTGCCAGCAGCTTCGGTAGGTTAGCCTCCTACGAGCAGTACTTC	CASSFGRLASYEQYF
TRBJ2-2	TRBD2	NA	TRBV7-9	TGTGCCAGCAGCGGGGGGGGTCACTATCACACCGGGGAGCTGTTTTTT	CASSGGGHYHTGELFF
TRBJ1-5	NA	NA	TRBV19	TGTGCCAGTAGTATCGAGTTGGAGCAACCGCATTTT	CASSIELEQPHF
TRBJ1-2	NA	NA	TRBV19	TGTGCCAGTAGTATCGGAGTATACTATGGCTACACCTTC	CASSIGVYYGYTF
TRBJ1-6	TRBD1	NA	TRBV2	TGTGCCAGCAGCCCTGGACAGGGGGCATATACACCCCTCCACTTT	CASSPGQGAYTPLHF
TRBJ2-1	NA	once	TRBV10-3	TGTGCCATCAGTGTGTCGGCCAATGAGCAGTTCTTC	CAISVSANEQFF
TRBJ1-1	NA	NA	TRBV5-1	TGCGCCAGCAGCTCGGACACCTTGAACACTGAAGCTTTCTTT	CASSSDTLNTEAFF
TRBJ2-7	TRBD1	NA	TRBV15	TGTGCCACCAGCAGAGATATCACAGGGGCCTACGAGCAGTACTTC	CATSRDITGAYEQYF
TRBJ2-7	NA	NA	TRBV5-6	TGTGCCAGCAGCTTTAAGGGGGGCTACGAGCAGTACTTC	CASSFKGGYEQYF
TRBJ2-1	NA	NA	TRBV6-1	TGTGCCAGCAGTCAAGGGGAGGTAACCTCCTCCTACAATGAGCAGTTCTTC	CASSQGEVTSSYNEQFF
TRBJ1-1	TRBD1	NA	TRBV30	TGTGCCTGGAACAGGGGACTGAACACTGAAGCTTTCTTT	CAWNRGLNTEAFF
TRBJ2-7	TRBD1	NA	TRBV7-8	TGTGCCAGCAGCTTAGTCCTTCTCGGGACAGGATCCTACGAGCAGTACTTC	CASSLVLLGTGSYEQYF
TRBJ2-3	TRBD2	NA	TRBV4-3	TGCGCCAGCAGCCAAGATTCCCAGCGGGGGACGGTTTCGAATACGCAGTATTTT	CASSQDSQRGTVSNTQYF
TRBJ1-2	TRBD1	NA	TRBV5-1	TGCGCCAGCACCGCTGGGACAGGGGACTATGGCTACACCTTC	CASTAGTGDYGYTF
TRBJ1-2	NA	NA	TRBV29-1	TGCAGCGTTGTCGGTTTTTGGGGCTACACCTTC	CSVVGFWGYTF
TRBJ1-2	NA	NA	TRBV28	TGTGCCAGCAGTTCCGGATTTCTCCCGAACTATGGCTACACCTTC	CASSSGFLPNYGYTF
TRBJ2-7	NA	NA	TRBV6-1	TGTGCCAGCAGGGACTCCTACGAGCAGTACTTC	CASRDSYEQYF
TRBJ1-1	NA	NA	TRBV18	TGTGCCAGCTCACCATGGGGTACTGAAGCTTTCTTT	CASSPWGTEAFF
TRBJ2-1	TRBD1	NA	TRBV29-1	TGCAGCGCCGGGACAGGGGCGGGGAATGAGCAGTTCTTC	CSAGTGAGNEQFF
TRBJ2-7	NA	NA	TRBV7-9	TGTGCCAGCAGCTTCGGCCCTGACGAGCAGTACTTC	CASSFGPDEQYF
TRBJ1-2	NA	NA	TRBV19	TGTGCCAGTAGGAGGGATGGCTACACCTTC	CASRRDGYTF
TRBJ2-7	NA	NA	TRBV6-5	TGTGCCAGCAGTTACTCAGGGAACTACGAGCAGTACTTC	CASSYSGNYEQYF
TRBJ2-2	TRBD2	NA	TRBV4-2	TGTGCCAGCAGCCGGACTAGCGGGGGTTCCGGGGAGCTGTTTTTT	CASSRTSGGSGELFF